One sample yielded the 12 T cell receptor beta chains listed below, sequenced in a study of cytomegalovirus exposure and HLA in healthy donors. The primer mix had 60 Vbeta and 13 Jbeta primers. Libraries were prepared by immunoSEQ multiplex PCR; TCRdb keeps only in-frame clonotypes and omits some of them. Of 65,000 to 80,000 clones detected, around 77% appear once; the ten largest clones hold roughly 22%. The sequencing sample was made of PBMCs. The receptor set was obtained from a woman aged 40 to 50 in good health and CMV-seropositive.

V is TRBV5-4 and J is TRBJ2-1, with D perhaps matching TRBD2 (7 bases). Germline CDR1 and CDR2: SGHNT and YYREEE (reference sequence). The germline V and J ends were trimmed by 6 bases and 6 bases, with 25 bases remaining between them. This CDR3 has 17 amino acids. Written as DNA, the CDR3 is TGTGCCAGCAAACCTCTTAACAGGGAGGGCACTAGCAATGAGCAGTTCTTC. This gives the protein CASKPLNREGTSNEQFF.

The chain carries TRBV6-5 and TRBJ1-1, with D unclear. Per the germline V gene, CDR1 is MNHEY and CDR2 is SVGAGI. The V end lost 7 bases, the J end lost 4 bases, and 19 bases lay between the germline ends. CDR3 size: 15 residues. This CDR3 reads CASTPDSDGGTEAFF. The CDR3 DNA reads TGTGCCAGCACCCCAGACTCCGACGGTGGCACTGAAGCTTTCTTT.

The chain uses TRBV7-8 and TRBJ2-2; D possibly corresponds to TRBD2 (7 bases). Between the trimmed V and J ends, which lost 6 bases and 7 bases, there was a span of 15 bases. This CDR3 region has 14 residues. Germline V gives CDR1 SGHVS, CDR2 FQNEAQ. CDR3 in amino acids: CASRPGGGGGELFF. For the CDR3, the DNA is TGTGCCAGCAGACCGGGGGGCGGAGGCGGGGAGCTGTTTTTT.

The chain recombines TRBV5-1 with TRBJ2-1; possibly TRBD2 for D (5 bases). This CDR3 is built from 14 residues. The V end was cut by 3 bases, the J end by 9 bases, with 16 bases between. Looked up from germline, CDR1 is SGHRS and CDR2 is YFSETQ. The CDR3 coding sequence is TGCGCCAGCAGCTCCAACATTGGACGGGGTGAGCAGTTCTTC. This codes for CASSSNIGRGEQFF.

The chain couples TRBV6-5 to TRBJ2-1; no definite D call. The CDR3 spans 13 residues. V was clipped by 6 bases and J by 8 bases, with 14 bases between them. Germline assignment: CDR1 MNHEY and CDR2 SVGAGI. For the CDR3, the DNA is TGTGCCAGCAGCCTAGTGATCACCGATGAGCAGTTCTTC. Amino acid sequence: CASSLVITDEQFF.

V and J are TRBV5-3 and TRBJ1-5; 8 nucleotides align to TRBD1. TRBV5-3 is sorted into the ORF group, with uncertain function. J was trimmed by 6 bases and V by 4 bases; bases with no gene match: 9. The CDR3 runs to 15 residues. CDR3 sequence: CARSGGQGLSQPQHF. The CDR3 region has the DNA TGTGCCAGAAGCGGTGGACAGGGACTCAGTCAGCCCCAGCATTTT.

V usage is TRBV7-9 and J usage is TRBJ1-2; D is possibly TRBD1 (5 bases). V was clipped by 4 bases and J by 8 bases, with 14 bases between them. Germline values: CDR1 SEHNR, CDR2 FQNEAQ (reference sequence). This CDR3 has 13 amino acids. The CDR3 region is CASSSQGPTGYTF. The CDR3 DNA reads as TGTGCCAGCAGCTCGCAGGGTCCTACGGGCTACACCTTC.

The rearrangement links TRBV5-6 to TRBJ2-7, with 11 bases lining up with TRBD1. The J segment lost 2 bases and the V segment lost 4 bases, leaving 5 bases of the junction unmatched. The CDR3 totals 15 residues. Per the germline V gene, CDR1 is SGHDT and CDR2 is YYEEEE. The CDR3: CASSQAGQGAYEQYF. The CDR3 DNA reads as TGTGCCAGCAGCCAAGCGGGACAGGGGGCCTACGAGCAGTACTTC.

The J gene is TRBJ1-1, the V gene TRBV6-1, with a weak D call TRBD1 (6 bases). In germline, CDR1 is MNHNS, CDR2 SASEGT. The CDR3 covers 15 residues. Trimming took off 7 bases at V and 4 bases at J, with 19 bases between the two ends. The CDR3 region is CASTPGGGGGTEAFF. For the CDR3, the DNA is TGTGCCAGCACACCGGGCGGGGGAGGGGGCACTGAAGCTTTCTTT.

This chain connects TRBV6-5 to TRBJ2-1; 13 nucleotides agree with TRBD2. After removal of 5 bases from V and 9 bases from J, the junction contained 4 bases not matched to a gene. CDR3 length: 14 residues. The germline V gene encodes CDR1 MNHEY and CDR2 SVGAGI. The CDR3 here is CASSRTSGSGEQFF. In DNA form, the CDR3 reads TGTGCCAGCAGTCGGACTAGCGGGAGCGGTGAGCAGTTCTTC.

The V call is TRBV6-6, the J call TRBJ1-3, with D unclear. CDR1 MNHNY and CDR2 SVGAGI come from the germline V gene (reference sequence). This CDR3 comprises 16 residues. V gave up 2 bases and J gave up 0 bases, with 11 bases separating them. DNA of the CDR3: TGTGCCAGCAGTTACCCAGATCTCAGCTCTGGAAACACCATATATTTT. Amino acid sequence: CASSYPDLSSGNTIYF.

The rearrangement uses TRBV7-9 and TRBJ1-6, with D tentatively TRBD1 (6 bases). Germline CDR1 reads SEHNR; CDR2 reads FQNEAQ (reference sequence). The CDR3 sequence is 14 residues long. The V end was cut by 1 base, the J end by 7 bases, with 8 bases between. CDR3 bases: TGTGCCAGCAGCTTAGAAGGGACAAATTCACCCCTCCACTTT. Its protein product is CASSLEGTNSPLHF.